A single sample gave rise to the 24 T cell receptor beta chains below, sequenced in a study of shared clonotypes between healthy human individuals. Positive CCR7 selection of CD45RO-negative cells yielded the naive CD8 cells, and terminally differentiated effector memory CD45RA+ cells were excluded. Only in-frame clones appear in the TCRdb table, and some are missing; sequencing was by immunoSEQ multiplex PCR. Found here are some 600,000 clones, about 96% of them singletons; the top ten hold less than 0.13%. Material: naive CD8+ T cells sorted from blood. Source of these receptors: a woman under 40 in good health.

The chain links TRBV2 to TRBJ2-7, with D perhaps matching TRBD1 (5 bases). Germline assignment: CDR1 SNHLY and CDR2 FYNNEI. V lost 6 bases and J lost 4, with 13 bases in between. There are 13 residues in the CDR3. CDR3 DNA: TGTGCCAGCAGGGACGACCGGACATACGAGCAGTACTTC. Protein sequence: CASRDDRTYEQYF.

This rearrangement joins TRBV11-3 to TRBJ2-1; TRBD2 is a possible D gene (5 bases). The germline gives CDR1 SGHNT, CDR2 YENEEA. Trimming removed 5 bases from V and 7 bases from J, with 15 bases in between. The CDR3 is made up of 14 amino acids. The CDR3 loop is CASSSGGLTNEQFF. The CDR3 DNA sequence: TGTGCCAGCAGCAGTGGCGGGCTTACGAATGAGCAGTTCTTC.

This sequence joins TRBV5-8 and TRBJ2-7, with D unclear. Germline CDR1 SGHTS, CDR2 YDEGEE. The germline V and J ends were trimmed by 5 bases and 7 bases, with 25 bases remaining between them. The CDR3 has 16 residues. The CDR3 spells CASRPPTAALLGEQYF. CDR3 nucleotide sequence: TGTGCCAGCAGACCACCCACGGCGGCCCTATTGGGTGAGCAGTACTTC.

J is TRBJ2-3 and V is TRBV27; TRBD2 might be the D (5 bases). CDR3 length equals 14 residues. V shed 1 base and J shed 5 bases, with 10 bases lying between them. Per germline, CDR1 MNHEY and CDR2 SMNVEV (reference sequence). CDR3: CASSLWAEGDTQYF. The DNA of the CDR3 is TGTGCCAGCAGTTTATGGGCTGAGGGAGATACGCAGTATTTT.

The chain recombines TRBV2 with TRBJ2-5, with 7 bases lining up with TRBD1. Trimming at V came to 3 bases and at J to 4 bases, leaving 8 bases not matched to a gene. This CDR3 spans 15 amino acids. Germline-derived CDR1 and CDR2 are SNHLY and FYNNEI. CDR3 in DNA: TGTGCCAGCAGTGATAGGTGGGACAGAAGAGAGACCCAGTACTTC. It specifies CASSDRWDRRETQYF.

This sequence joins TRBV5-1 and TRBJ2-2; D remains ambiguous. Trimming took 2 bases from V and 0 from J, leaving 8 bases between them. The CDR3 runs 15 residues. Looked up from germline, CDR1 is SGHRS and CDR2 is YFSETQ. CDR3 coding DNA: TGCGCCAGCAGCTTTAGATCCCCGAACACCGGGGAGCTGTTTTTT. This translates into CASSFRSPNTGELFF.

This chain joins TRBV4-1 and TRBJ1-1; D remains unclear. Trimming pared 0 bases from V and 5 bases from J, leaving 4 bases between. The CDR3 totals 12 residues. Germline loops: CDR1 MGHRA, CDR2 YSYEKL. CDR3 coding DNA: TGCGCCAGCAGCCAAGATCAAACTGAAGCTTTCTTT. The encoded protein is CASSQDQTEAFF.

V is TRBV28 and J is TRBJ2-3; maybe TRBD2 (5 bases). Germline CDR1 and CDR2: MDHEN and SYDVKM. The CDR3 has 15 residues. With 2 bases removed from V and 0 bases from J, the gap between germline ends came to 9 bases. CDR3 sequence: CASSLGRGSTDTQYF. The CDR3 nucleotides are TGTGCCAGCAGTTTAGGACGGGGTAGCACAGATACGCAGTATTTT.

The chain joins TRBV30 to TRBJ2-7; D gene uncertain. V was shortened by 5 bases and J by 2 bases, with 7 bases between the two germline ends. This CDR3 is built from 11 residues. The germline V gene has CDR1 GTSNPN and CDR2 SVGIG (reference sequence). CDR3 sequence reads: CAWVRPYEQYF. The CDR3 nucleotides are TGTGCCTGGGTTCGGCCCTACGAGCAGTACTTC.

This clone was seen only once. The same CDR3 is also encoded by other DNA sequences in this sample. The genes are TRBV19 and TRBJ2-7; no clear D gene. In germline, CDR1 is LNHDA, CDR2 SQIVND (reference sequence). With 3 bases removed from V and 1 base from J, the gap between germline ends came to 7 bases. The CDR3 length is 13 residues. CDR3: CASSIGYSYEQYF. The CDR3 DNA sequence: TGTGCCAGTAGTATCGGCTATTCCTACGAGCAGTACTTC.

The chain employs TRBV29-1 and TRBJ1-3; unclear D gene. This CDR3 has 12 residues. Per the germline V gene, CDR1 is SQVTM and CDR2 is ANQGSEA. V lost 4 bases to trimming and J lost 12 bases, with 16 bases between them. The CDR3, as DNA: TGCAGCGTTGTATGGGGAACTTATGGCATATATTTT. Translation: CSVVWGTYGIYF. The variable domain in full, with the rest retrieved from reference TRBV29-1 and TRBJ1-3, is SAVISQKPSRDICQRGTSLTIQCQVDSQVTMMFWYRQQPGQSLTLIATANQGSEATYESGFVIDKFPISRPNLTFSTLTVSNMSPEDSSIYLCSVVWGTYGIYFGEGSWLTVV.

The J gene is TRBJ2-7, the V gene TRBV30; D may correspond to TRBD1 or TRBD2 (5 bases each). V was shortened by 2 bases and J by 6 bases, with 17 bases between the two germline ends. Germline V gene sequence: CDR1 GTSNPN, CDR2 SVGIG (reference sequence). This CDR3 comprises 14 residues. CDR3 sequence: CAWSSTGARAEQYF. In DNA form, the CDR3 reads TGTGCCTGGAGTAGCACCGGGGCTCGGGCCGAGCAGTACTTC.

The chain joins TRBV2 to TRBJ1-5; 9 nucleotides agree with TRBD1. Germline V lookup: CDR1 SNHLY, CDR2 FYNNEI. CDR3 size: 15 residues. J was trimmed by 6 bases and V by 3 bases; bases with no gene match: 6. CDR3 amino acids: CASSDFGTGSQPQHF. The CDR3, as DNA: TGTGCCAGCAGTGATTTTGGGACAGGGAGTCAGCCCCAGCATTTT. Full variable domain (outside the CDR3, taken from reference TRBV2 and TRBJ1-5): EPEVTQTPSHQVTQMGQEVILRCVPISNHLYFYWYRQILGQKVEFLVSFYNNEISEKSEIFDDQFSVERPDGSNFTLKIRSTKLEDSAMYFCASSDFGTGSQPQHFGDGTRLSIL.

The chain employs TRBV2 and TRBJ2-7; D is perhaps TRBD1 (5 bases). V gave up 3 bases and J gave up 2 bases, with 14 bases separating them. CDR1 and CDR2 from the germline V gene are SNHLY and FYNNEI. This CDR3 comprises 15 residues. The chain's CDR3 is CASSEGLGETYEQYF. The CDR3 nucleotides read TGTGCCAGCAGTGAGGGGCTCGGCGAGACCTACGAGCAGTACTTC.

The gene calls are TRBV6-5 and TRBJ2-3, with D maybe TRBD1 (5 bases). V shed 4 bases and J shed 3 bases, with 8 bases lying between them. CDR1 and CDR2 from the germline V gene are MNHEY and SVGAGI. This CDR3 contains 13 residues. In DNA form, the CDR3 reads TGTGCCAGCAGTTCCAGGGTGACAGATACGCAGTATTTT. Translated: CASSSRVTDTQYF.

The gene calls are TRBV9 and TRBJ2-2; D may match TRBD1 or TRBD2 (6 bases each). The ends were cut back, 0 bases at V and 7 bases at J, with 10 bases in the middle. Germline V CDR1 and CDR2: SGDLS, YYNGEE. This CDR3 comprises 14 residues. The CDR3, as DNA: TGTGCCAGCAGCGTAGCGGGGGCGGGCGGGGAGCTGTTTTTT. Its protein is CASSVAGAGGELFF.

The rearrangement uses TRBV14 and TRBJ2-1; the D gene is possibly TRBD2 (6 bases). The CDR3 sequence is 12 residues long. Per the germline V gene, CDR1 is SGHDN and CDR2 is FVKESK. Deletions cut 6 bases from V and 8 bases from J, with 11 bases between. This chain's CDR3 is CASSQRAHEQFF. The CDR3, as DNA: TGTGCCAGCAGTCAGCGGGCACATGAGCAGTTCTTC.

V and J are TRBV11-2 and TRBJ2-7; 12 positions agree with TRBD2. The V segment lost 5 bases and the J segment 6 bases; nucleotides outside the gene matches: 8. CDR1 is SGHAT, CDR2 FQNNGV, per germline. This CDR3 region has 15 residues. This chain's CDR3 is CASSPRLAGDIEQYF. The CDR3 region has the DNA TGTGCCAGCAGCCCGAGACTAGCGGGAGATATCGAGCAGTACTTC.

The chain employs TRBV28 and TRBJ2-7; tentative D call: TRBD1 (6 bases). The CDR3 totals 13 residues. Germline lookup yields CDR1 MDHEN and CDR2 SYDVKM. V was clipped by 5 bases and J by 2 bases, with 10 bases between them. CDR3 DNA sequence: TGTGCCAGCAGTCCGGCAGGGGCCTACGAGCAGTACTTC. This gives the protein CASSPAGAYEQYF.

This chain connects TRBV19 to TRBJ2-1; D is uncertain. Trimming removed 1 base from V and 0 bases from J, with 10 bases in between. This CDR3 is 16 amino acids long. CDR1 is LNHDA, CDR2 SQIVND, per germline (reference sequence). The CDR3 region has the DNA TGTGCCAGTAGTATAGCGGCCTTGAGCTCCTACAATGAGCAGTTCTTC. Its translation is CASSIAALSSYNEQFF.

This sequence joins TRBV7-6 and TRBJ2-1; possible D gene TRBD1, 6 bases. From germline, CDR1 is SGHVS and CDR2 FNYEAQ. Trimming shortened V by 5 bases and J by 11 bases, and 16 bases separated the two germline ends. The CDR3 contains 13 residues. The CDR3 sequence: CASSGGSSAQQFF. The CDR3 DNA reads TGTGCCAGCAGCGGGGGCTCAAGCGCACAGCAGTTCTTC. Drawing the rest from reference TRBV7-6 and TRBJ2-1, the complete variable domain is GAGVSQSPRYKVTKRGQDVALRCDPISGHVSLYWYRQALGQGPEFLTYFNYEAQQDKSGLPNDRFSAERPEGSISTLTIQRTEQRDSAMYRCASSGGSSAQQFFGPGTRLTVL.

This chain's CDR3 is CASSEVGTSGNTIYF. CDR3 nucleotide sequence: TGTGCCAGCAGTGAAGTTGGCACCTCTGGAAACACCATATATTTT. The chain combines TRBV2 with TRBJ1-3; D unresolved. This CDR3 comprises 15 residues. V was cut by 1 base and J by 0 bases, with 7 bases left in between. CDR1 and CDR2 from the germline V gene are SNHLY and FYNNEI.

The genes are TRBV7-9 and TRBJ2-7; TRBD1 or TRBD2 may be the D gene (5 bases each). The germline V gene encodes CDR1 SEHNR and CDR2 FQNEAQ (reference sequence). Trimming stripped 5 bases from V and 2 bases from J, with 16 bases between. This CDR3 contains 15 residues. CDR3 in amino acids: CASSRTSGTPYEQYF. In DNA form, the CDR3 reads TGTGCCAGCAGCCGTACCTCGGGGACCCCCTACGAGCAGTACTTC.

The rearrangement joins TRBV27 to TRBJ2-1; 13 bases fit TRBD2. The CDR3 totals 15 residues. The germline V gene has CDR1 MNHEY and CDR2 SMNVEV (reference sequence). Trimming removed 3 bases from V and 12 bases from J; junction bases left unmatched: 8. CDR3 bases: TGTGCCAGCAGTTTCTCGGGACTAGCGGGATTTTGGCAGTTCTTC. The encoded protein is CASSFSGLAGFWQFF.